Given below is one T cell receptor (beta chain) in context. This record comes from a study of blood T cell repertoires in COVID-19. Study overall: Italy, Spain and the United States were the sources of the convalescent and acute COVID-19 samples.

In the source study's methods: Amplification from reference gene primers served as the basis for estimated nucleated cell counts. Profiled with immunoSEQ multiplex PCR; TCRdb holds only in-frame clones, not every one. D and trimming were read from the DNA, whereas the V and J calls and clone size are those reported in that table. The sample records fewer than 350,000 clones, 85% being singletons. Germline CDR1 is MNHEY and CDR2 is SVGAGI. Trimming cost V 4 bases and J 6 bases; bases outside gene matches: 7. CDR3 length equals 16 residues. The sequence came from a woman aged 45-65 years with active or convalescent COVID-19. Sequencing was performed on peripheral blood. The chain employs TRBV6-5 and TRBJ2-1; 12 nucleotides agree with TRBD2. The CDR3 region has the DNA TGTGCCAGCAGTTTCTGGCTAGCGGGAGGGGGCAATGAGCAGTTCTTC. Residues: CASSFWLAGGGNEQFF.